The 8 T cell receptor beta chains presented below share a single source sample, sequenced in a study of CD8 T cells in Susac syndrome. RNA in amounts of about 0.45 to 1 ug was reverse transcribed with random hexamers. TCRdb re-analysed the immunoSEQ multiplex PCR reads in MiXCR, keeping a single row per CDR3 protein. The sample lists 250,000 to 300,000 distinct CDR3 sequences, about 89% occurring once. Sequencing was carried out using CD8+ T cells from PBMCs. The receptors come from a human donor with multiple sclerosis.

For the CDR3, the DNA is TGTGCCAGTAGTATGCGGGACTCCTACGAGCAGTACTTC. Translated, it gives CASSMRDSYEQYF. The gene calls are TRBV19 and TRBJ2-7; D is possibly TRBD2 (6 bases). The CDR3 has 13 amino acids. The V end lost 3 bases, the J end lost 0 bases, and 6 bases lay between the germline ends. Germline CDR1 is LNHDA and CDR2 is SQIVND (reference sequence).

The chain is built from TRBV28 and TRBJ2-5, with D perhaps TRBD1 or TRBD2 (5 bases each). Germline assignment: CDR1 MDHEN and CDR2 SYDVKM. This CDR3 comprises 14 residues. V shed 8 bases and J shed 1 base, with 14 bases lying between them. CDR3 DNA sequence: TGTGCCAGCGGGGGATTGGGGATCCAAGAGACCCAGTACTTC. Protein: CASGGLGIQETQYF.

The gene calls are TRBV27 and TRBJ2-7; 8 bases align to TRBD2. CDR3 length equals 15 residues. In germline, CDR1 is MNHEY, CDR2 SMNVEV (reference sequence). V was clipped by 6 bases and J by 2 bases; unmatched bases: 9. CDR3: CASSHAGGPTYEQYF. CDR3 coding DNA: TGTGCCAGCAGCCACGCGGGAGGTCCGACCTACGAGCAGTACTTC.

J is TRBJ2-2 and V is TRBV9, with D maybe TRBD2 (6 bases). The CDR3 contains 13 residues. Germline CDR1 and CDR2: SGDLS and YYNGEE. Trimming removed 0 bases at V and 7 bases at J, with 7 bases between. Written as DNA, the CDR3 is TGTGCCAGCAGCGTAGCGGGAGACGGGGAGCTGTTTTTT. Its translation: CASSVAGDGELFF.

The chain employs TRBV25-1 and TRBJ2-5; no clear D gene. Germline-derived CDR1 and CDR2 are MGHDK and SYGVNS. The CDR3 sequence is 13 residues long. Trimming left V 4 bases short and J 1 base short, with 7 bases between. The CDR3 DNA reads as TGTGCCAGCAGTGCCGGGCCCCAAGAGACCCAGTACTTC. Its protein product is CASSAGPQETQYF.

The chain couples TRBV30 to TRBJ2-5; 8 positions agree with TRBD2. Germline trimming cut 5 bases from V and 1 base from J; bases unmatched to any gene: 3. Germline loops: CDR1 GTSNPN, CDR2 SVGIG (reference sequence). The CDR3 sequence is 13 residues long. The DNA of the CDR3 is TGTGCCTGGGGCGCGGGAGGCCAAGAGACCCAGTACTTC. Its translation is CAWGAGGQETQYF.

CDR3 loop: CASGGLPQETQYF. The DNA of the CDR3 is TGTGCTAGCGGGGGGCTACCCCAAGAGACCCAGTACTTC. The V call is TRBV7-7, the J call TRBJ2-5, with TRBD2 matching over 10 bases. The CDR3 contains 13 residues. Germline-derived CDR1 and CDR2 are SSHAT and FNYEAQ (reference sequence). Full variable domain (rest looked up from reference TRBV7-7 and TRBJ2-5): GAGVSQSPRYKVTKRGQDVTLRCDPISSHATLYWYQQALGQGPEFLTYFNYEAQPDKSGLPSDRFSAERPEGSISTLTIQRTEQRDSAMYRCASGGLPQETQYFGPGTRLLVL.

CDR3 protein: CASSLWTGVGYTF. The CDR3 nucleotides read TGTGCCAGCAGTTTATGGACAGGGGTTGGCTACACCTTC. The chain combines TRBV28 with TRBJ1-2; 8 bases are shared with TRBD1. There are 13 residues in the CDR3. In germline, CDR1 is MDHEN, CDR2 SYDVKM. V lost 0 bases to trimming and J lost 7 bases; unmatched junction nucleotides: 1.